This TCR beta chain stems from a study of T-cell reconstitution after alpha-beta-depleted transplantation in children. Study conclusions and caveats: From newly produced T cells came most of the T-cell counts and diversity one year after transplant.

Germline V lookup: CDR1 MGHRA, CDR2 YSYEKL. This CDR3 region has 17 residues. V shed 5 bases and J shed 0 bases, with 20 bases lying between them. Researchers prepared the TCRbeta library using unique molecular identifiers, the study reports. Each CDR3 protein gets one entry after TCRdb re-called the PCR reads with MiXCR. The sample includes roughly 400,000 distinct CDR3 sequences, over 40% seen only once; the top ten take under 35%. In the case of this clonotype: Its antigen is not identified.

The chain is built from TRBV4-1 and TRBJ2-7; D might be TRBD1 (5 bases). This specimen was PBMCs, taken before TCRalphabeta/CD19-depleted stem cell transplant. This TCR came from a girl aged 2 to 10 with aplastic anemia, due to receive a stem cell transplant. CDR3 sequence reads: CASSDFMGPESSYEQYF. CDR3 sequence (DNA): TGCGCCAGCAGCGATTTCATGGGGCCTGAAAGCTCCTACGAGCAGTACTTC.